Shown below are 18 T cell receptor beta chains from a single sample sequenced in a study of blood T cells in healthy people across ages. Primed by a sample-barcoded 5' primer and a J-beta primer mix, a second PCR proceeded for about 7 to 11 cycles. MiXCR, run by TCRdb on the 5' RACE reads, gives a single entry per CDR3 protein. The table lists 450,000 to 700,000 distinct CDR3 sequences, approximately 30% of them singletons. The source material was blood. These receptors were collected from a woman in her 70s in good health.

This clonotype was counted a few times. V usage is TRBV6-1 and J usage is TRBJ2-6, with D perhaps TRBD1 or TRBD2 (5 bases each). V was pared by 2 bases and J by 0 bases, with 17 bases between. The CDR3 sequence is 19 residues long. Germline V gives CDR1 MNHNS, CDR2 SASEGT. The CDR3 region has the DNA TGTGCCAGCAGTGAAAATTGGGGGATTGGGTCCTCTGGGGCCAACGTCCTGACTTTC. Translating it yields CASSENWGIGSSGANVLTF.

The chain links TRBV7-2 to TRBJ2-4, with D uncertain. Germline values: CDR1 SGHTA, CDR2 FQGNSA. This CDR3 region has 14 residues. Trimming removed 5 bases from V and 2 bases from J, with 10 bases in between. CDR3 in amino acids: CASSLRPTKNIQYF. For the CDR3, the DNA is TGTGCCAGCAGCCTGCGGCCCACCAAAAACATTCAGTACTTC. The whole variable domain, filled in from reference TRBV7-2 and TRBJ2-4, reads GAGVSQSPSNKVTEKGKDVELRCDPISGHTALYWYRQSLGQGLEFLIYFQGNSAPDKSGLPSDRFSAERTGGSVSTLTIQRTQQEDSAVYLCASSLRPTKNIQYFGAGTRLSVL.

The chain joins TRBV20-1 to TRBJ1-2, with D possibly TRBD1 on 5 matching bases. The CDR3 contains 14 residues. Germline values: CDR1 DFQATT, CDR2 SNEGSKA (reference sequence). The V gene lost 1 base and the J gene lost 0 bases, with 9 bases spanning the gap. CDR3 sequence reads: CSARGQGANYGYTF. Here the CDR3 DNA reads TGCAGTGCTAGAGGCCAGGGAGCTAACTATGGCTACACCTTC.

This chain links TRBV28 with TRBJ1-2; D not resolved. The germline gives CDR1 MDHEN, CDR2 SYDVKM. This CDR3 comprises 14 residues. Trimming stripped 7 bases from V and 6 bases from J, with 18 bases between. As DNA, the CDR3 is TGTGCCAGCAAAGTCGGGTCGGAAATCCATGGCTACACCTTC. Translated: CASKVGSEIHGYTF.

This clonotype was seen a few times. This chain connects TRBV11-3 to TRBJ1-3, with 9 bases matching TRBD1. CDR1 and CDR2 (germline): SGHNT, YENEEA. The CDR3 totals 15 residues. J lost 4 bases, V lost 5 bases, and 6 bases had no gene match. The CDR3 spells CASSPGTGTGNTIYF. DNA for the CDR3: TGTGCCAGCAGCCCCGGGACAGGGACCGGAAACACCATATATTTT.

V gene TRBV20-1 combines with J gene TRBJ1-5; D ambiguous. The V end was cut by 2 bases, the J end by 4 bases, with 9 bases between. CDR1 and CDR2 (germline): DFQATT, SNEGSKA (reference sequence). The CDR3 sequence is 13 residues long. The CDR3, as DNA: TGCAGTGCTAGACCGGCAGTTAATCAGCCCCAGCATTTT. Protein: CSARPAVNQPQHF.

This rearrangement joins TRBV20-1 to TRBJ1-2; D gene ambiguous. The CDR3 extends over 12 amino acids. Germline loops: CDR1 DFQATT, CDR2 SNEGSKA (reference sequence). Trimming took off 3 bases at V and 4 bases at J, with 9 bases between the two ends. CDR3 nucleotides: TGCAGTGCTAGGGTGGATATCTATGGCTACACCTTC. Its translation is CSARVDIYGYTF.

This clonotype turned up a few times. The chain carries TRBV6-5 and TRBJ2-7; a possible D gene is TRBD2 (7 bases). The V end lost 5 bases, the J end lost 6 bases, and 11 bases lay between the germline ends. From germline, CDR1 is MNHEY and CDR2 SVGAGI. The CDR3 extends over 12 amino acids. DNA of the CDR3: TGTGCCAGCAGTCCCGGGGGGCGCGAGCAGTACTTC. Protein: CASSPGGREQYF.

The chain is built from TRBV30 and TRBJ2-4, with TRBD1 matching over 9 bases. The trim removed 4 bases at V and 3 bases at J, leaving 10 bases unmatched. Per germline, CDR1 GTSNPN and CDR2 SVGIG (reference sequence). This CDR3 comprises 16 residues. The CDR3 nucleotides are TGTGCCTGGATAGCACAGGGGGCGTTAGTCAAAAACATTCAGTACTTC. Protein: CAWIAQGALVKNIQYF. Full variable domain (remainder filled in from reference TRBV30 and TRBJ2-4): SQTIHQWPATLVQPVGSPLSLECTVEGTSNPNLYWYRQAAGRGLQLLFYSVGIGQISSEVPQNLSASRPQDRQFILSSKKLLLSDSGFYLCAWIAQGALVKNIQYFGAGTRLSVL.

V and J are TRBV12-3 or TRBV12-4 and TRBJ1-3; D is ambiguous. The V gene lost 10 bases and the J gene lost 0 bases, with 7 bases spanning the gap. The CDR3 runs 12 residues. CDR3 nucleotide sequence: TGTGCCACCTCGTTCTCTGGAAACACCATATATTTT. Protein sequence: CATSFSGNTIYF.

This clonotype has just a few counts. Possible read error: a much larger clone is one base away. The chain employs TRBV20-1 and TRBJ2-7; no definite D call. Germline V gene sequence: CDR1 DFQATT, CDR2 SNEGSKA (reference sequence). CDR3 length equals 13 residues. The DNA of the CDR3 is TGCAGTGCTAGATCGTACACTGTCTACGAGCAGTGCTTC. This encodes CSARSYTVYEQCF.

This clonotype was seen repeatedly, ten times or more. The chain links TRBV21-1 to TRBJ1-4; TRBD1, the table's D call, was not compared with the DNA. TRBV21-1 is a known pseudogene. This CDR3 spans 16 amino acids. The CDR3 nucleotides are TGTGCCAGCAGCCGTGAAATGTCAGGGCTTAATGAAAAACTGTTTTTT. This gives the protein CASSREMSGLNEKLFF.

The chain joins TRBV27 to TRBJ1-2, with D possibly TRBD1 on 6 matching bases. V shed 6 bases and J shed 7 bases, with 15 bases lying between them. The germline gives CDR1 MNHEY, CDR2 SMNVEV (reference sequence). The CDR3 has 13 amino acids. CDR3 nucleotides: TGTGCCAGCAGCCCCTGGGGGGGGGCTGGCTACACCTTC. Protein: CASSPWGGAGYTF.

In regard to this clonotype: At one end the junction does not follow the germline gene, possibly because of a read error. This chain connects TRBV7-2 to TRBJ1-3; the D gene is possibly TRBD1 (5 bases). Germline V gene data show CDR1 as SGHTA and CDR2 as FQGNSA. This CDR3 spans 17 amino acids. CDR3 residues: CGSSFLGRGKSGNTIYF. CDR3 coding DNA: TGTGGCAGCAGCTTTCTGGGGAGGGGAAAGTCTGGAAACACCATATATTTT. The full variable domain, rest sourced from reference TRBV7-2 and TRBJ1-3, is GAGVSQSPSNKVTEKGKDVELRCDPISGHTALYWYRQSLGQGLEFLIYFQGNSAPDKSGLPSDRFSAERTGGSVSTLTIQRTQQEDSAVYLCGSSFLGRGKSGNTIYFGEGSWLTVV.

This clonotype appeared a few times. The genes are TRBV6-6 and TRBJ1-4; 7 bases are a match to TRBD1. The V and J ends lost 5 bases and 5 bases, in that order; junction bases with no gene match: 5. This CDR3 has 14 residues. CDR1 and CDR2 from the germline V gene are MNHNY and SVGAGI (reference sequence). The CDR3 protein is CASSRDSENEKLFF. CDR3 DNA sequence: TGTGCCAGCAGTAGGGACAGCGAAAATGAAAAACTGTTTTTT.

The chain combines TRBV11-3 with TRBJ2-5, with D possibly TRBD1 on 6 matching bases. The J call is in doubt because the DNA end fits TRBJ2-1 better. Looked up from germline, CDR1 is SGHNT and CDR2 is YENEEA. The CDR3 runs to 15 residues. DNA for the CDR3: TGTGCCAGCAGCCGCGCCTCGACAGGTTTAAATGAGCAGTTCTTC. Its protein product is CASSRASTGLNEQFF.

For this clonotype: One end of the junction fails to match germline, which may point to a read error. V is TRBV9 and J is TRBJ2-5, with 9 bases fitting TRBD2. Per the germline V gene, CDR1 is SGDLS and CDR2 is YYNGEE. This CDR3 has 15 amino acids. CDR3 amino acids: CVSSVGAGGDETQYF. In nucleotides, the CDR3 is TGTGTCAGCAGCGTAGGAGCGGGGGGTGATGAGACCCAGTACTTC.

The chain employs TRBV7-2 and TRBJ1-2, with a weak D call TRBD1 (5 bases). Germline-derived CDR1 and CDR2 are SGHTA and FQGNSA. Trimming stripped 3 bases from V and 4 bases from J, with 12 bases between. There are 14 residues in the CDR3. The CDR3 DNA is TGTGCCAGCAGCTTCATCGGGGGAACCTATGGCTACACCTTC. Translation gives CASSFIGGTYGYTF.